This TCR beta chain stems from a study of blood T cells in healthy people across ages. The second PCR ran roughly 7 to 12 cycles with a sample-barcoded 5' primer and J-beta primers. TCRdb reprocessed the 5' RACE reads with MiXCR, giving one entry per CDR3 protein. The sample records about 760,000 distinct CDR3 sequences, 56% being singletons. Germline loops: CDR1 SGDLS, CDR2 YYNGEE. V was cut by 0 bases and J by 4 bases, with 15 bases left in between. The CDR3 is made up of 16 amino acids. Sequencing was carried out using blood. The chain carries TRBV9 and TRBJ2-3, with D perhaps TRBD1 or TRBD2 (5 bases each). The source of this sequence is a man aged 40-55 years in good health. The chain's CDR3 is CASSVAVVGTADTQYF. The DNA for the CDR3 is TGTGCCAGCAGCGTAGCCGTGGTAGGGACCGCAGATACGCAGTATTTT.